Listed below are T cell receptor beta chains from one sample, sequenced in a study of blood T cell repertoires in COVID-19. Clones were sequenced by immunoSEQ multiplex PCR, and TCRdb holds only the in-frame ones, with some missing. This table has approximately 300,000 clones, roughly 85% appearing once. Sequenced: PBMCs or T cells enriched from blood (not recorded which). Every receptor here comes from a woman in her 30s who had recovered from COVID-19. Each CDR3 is given with its conserved first and last residue. The D gene is left open where the match is weak. Clone size is stated in some rows and not others, as once, few, many or a class when expanded.

j_call clone_size v_call d_call cdr3_length cdr3_nt cdr3_aa
TRBJ2-1 - TRBV11-2 - 15 TGTGCCAGCAGCAGTCCCCGGGGTTCCTACAATGAGCAGTTCTTC CASSSPRGSYNEQFF
TRBJ1-6 - TRBV4-1 - 16 TGCGCCAGCAGCCAAGAATCAACAGTATCTAATTCACCCCTCCACTTT CASSQESTVSNSPLHF
TRBJ2-5 - TRBV5-6 TRBD1 13 TGTGCCAGCAGCTGGGACAGTGGGGAGACCCAGTACTTC CASSWDSGETQYF
TRBJ1-4 - TRBV9 - 13 TGTGCCAGCAGCGGTGGTGGCGGTGAAAAACTGTTTTTT CASSGGGGEKLFF
TRBJ1-2 - TRBV4-3 TRBD1 15 TGCGCCAGCAGCCAAGATAGCCCAGGGGGAAATGGCTACACCTTC CASSQDSPGGNGYTF
TRBJ1-1 - TRBV4-1 - 14 TGCGCCAGCAGCCAAGACCGAGCCCACACTGAAGCTTTCTTT CASSQDRAHTEAFF
TRBJ2-3 - TRBV24-1 TRBD2 20 TGTGCCACCAGTGACCCTGTAGCGGGGGGCCCCCAGGGCCTGACAGATACGCAGTATTTT CATSDPVAGGPQGLTDTQYF
TRBJ1-2 - TRBV7-2 TRBD1 14 TGTGCCAGCAGCCCCCGGACAGGGCACTATGGCTACACCTTC CASSPRTGHYGYTF
TRBJ1-5 few TRBV7-2 - 15 TGTGCCAGCAGCCTCCGGTCGGGGGAAAATCAGCCCCAGCATTTT CASSLRSGENQPQHF
TRBJ1-1 - TRBV30 - 13 TGTGCCTGGATTTTCGGGTTGGACACTGAAGCTTTCTTT CAWIFGLDTEAFF
TRBJ1-3 - TRBV6-5 TRBD1 15 TGTGCCAGCAGTTACTCGGGGACAGGGGTTTACACCATATATTTT CASSYSGTGVYTIYF
TRBJ2-7 - TRBV7-2 - 16 TGTGCCAGCAGCCCCCAGAGGAGGGCGAAAACCTACGAGCAGTACTTC CASSPQRRAKTYEQYF
TRBJ1-2 - TRBV5-4 TRBD1 14 TGTGCCAGCAGCTTGGGGACAGGGGGCTATGGCTACACCTTC CASSLGTGGYGYTF
TRBJ1-2 - TRBV19 - 13 TGTGCCAGTAGATGGACGGGGTTCCTTGGCTACACCTTC CASRWTGFLGYTF
TRBJ1-1 - TRBV4-1 - 16 TGCGCCAGCAGCCAAGATCGGTGGGGCCGGGCCACTGAAGCTTTCTTT CASSQDRWGRATEAFF
TRBJ2-2 - TRBV7-9 TRBD1 14 TGTGCCAGCAGCGTACAGGGGACCACCGGGGAGCTGTTTTTT CASSVQGTTGELFF
TRBJ2-7 - TRBV9 - 11 TGTGCCAGCAGCGTCGGGTACGAGCAGTACTTC CASSVGYEQYF
TRBJ2-5 - TRBV10-3 - 12 TGTGCCATCAGTGAGTCGGGACATCCCCAGTACTTC CAISESGHPQYF
TRBJ1-1 - TRBV3-1/TRBV3-2 - 14 TGTGCCAGCAGCCATTCCGACAGGAACACTGAAGCTTTCTTT CASSHSDRNTEAFF
TRBJ1-2 - TRBV2 - 12 TGTGCCAGCAGTCGATTACTCTATGGCTACACCTTC CASSRLLYGYTF
TRBJ1-2 - TRBV10-3 - 14 TGTGCCATCAGTGATATGGGCAGAAGCTATGGCTACACCTTC CAISDMGRSYGYTF
TRBJ2-3 - TRBV27 - 14 TGTGCCAGCAGTTTACCGGGGAGCACAGATACGCAGTATTTT CASSLPGSTDTQYF
TRBJ2-3 - TRBV9 TRBD2 17 TGTGCCAGCAGCGCAGGCCCTGGCGGGGGGGGAACAGATACGCAGTATTTT CASSAGPGGGGTDTQYF
TRBJ2-7 - TRBV5-4 - 13 TGTGCCAGCAGCCACGACAGAGCCTACGAGCAGTACTTC CASSHDRAYEQYF
TRBJ2-2 - TRBV19 TRBD2 16 TGTGCCAGTAGTATAGTCGGGGGGGCGAACACCGGGGAGCTGTTTTTT CASSIVGGANTGELFF
TRBJ1-5 - TRBV30 TRBD1 15 TGTGCCTGGAGGGCAGGACAGGGTCGGAGTCAGCCCCAGCATTTT CAWRAGQGRSQPQHF
TRBJ1-2 - TRBV4-3 - 14 TGCGCCAGCAGCCAAGGTCCGGTGAACTATGGCTACACCTTC CASSQGPVNYGYTF
TRBJ1-2 - TRBV29-1 TRBD1 13 TGCAGCGTTGGAGACAGGGTTAACTATGGCTACACCTTC CSVGDRVNYGYTF
TRBJ2-7 - TRBV2 - 14 TGTGCCAGCAGTGAAGGGGGCCGCTCCTACGAGCAGTACTTC CASSEGGRSYEQYF
TRBJ1-3 - TRBV7-8 - 13 TGTGCCAGCAGCCTAAATCTTGGAAACACCATATATTTT CASSLNLGNTIYF
TRBJ2-7 - TRBV7-9 - 13 TGTGCCAGCAGCCGTCGGGACACTTACGAGCAGTACTTC CASSRRDTYEQYF
TRBJ1-6 - TRBV10-3 - 14 TGTGCCATCAGTCCCGCCGGGGATAATTCACCCCTCCACTTT CAISPAGDNSPLHF
TRBJ1-1 - TRBV5-1 - 12 TGCGCCAGCAGCTTTTCGGGGACTGAAGCTTTCTTT CASSFSGTEAFF
TRBJ1-1 - TRBV7-2 - 14 TGTGCCAGCAGCTGGGGGGGAGGTAACACTGAAGCTTTCTTT CASSWGGGNTEAFF
TRBJ2-7 - TRBV3-1/TRBV3-2 - 14 TGTGCCAGCAGCCACCTTCGGAGAGACTACGAGCAGTACTTC CASSHLRRDYEQYF
TRBJ1-1 - TRBV5-1 - 13 TGCGCCAGCAGCTCACAAACAGGCACTGAAGCTTTCTTT CASSSQTGTEAFF
TRBJ1-2 - TRBV7-9 TRBD1 13 TGTGCCACCAACAGGGGCCCTAACTATGGCTACACCTTC CATNRGPNYGYTF
TRBJ1-6 - TRBV7-9 - 15 TGTGCCAGCAGCTTAGTGGCGGGGACCAATTCACCCCTCCACTTT CASSLVAGTNSPLHF
TRBJ1-2 - TRBV4-1 TRBD1 15 TGCGCCAGCAGCCAAGTAGGACAGGGGCTCTATGGCTACACCTTC CASSQVGQGLYGYTF
TRBJ1-2 - TRBV15 - 18 TGTGCCACCAGCAGACCTCAGACGGGACAACTTTTTAACTATGGCTACACCTTC CATSRPQTGQLFNYGYTF
TRBJ1-2 - TRBV20-1 TRBD1 11 TGCAGTGCTTCCGGACAGGCTGACTACACCTTC CSASGQADYTF
TRBJ1-3 - TRBV14 - 15 TGTGCCAGCAGCCGGTTAAAGACAGGTCTAGCCACCATATATTTT CASSRLKTGLATIYF
TRBJ2-1 - TRBV4-2 - 13 TGTGCCAGCAGCCAAGTGGGGGGCAATGAGCAGTTCTTC CASSQVGGNEQFF
TRBJ1-1 - TRBV7-8 - 14 TGTGCCAGCAGCACGTCAGGGGTGAGCACTGAAGCTTTCTTT CASSTSGVSTEAFF